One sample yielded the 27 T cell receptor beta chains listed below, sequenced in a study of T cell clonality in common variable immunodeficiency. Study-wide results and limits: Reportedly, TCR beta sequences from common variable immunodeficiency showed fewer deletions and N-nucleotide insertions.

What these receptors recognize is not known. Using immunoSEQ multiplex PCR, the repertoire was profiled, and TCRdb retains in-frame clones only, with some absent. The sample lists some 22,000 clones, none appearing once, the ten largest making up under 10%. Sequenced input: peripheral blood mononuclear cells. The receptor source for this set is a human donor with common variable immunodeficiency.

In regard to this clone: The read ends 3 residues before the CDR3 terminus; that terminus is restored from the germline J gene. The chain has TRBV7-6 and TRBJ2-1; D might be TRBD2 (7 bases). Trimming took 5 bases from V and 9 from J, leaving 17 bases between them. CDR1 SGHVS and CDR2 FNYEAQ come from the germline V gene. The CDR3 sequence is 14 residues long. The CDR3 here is CASSPYGGGSEQFF. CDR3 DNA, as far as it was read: TGTGCCAGCAGCCCCTATGGGGGGGGCAGTGAG. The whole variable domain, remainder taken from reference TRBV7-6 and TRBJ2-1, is GAGVSQSPRYKVTKRGQDVALRCDPISGHVSLYWYRQALGQGPEFLTYFNYEAQQDKSGLPNDRFSAERPEGSISTLTIQRTEQRDSAMYRCASSPYGGGSEQFFGPGTRLTVL.

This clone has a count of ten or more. The part of the CDR3 DNA that was read is TGTGCCAGCTCCCCAATTCCTCGGACAGTAGGGTACGAG. Its translation: CASSPIPRTVGYE. The full CDR3 is CASSPIPRTVGYEQYF. The chain joins TRBV18 to TRBJ2-7, with D perhaps TRBD1 (6 bases). Read sequence stops 3 residues before the CDR3 end, and the germline J gene provides the missing end. Trimming pared 6 bases from V and 4 bases from J, leaving 22 bases between. The CDR3 is made up of 16 amino acids. The germline CDR1 and CDR2 sequences are KGHSH and LQKENI.

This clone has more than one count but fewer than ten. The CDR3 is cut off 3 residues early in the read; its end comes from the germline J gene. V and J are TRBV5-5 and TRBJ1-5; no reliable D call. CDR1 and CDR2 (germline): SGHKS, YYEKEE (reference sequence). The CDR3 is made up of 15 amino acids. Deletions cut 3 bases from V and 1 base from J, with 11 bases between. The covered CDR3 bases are TGTGCCAGCAGCTCGCTGACGGGGAGCAATCAGCCC. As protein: CASSSLTGSNQP. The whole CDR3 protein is CASSSLTGSNQPQHF.

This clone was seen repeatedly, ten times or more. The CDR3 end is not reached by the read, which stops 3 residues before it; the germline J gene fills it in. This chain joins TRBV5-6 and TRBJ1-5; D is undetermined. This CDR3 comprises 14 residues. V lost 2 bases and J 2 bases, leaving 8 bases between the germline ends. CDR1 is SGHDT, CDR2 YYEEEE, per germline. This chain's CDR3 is CASSFFTGNQPQHF. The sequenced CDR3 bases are TGTGCCAGCAGCTTTTTCACAGGCAATCAGCCC.

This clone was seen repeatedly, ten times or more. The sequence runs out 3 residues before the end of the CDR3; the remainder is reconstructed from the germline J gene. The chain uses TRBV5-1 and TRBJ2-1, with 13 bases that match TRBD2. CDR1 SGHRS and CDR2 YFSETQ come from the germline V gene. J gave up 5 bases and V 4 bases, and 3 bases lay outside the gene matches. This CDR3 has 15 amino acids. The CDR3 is CASSITSGRDNEQFF. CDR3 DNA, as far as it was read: TGCGCCAGCAGCATTACTAGCGGGAGGGACAATGAG.

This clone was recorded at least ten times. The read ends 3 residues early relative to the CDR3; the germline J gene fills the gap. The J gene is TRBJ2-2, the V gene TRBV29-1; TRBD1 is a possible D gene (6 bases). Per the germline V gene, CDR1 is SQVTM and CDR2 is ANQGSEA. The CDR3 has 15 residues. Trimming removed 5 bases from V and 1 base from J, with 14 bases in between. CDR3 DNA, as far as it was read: TGCAGCGTTAGGGGGACGGTGTTGAACACCGGGGAG. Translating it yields CSVRGTVLNTGE. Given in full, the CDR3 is CSVRGTVLNTGELFF.

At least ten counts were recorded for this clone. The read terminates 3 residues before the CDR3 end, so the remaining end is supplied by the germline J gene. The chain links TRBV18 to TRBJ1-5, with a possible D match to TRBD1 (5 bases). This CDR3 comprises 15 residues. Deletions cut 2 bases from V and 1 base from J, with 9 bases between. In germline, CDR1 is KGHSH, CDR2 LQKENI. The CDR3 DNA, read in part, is TGTGCCAGCTCACCAGACAGTAAGAGCAATCAGCCC. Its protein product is CASSPDSKSNQP. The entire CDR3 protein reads CASSPDSKSNQPQHF.

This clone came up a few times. The CDR3 bases that were read are TGTGCCAGCTCACCAGAAATAGCGGGGGCCTACGAG. Amino acids: CASSPEIAGAYE. The complete CDR3 reads CASSPEIAGAYEQYF. The rearrangement joins TRBV18 to TRBJ2-7; 9 positions agree with TRBD2. From the germline J gene comes the end of the CDR3, since the read stops 3 residues before it. CDR1 KGHSH and CDR2 LQKENI come from the germline V gene. The trim removed 2 bases at V and 2 bases at J, leaving 4 bases unmatched. The CDR3 is 15 amino acids. Using reference TRBV18 and TRBJ2-7 for the parts outside the CDR3, the full variable domain is NAGVMQNPRHLVRRRGQEARLRCSPMKGHSHVYWYRQLPEEGLKFMVYLQKENIIDESGMPKERFSAEFPKEGPSILRIQQVVRGDSAAYFCASSPEIAGAYEQYFGPGTRLTVT.

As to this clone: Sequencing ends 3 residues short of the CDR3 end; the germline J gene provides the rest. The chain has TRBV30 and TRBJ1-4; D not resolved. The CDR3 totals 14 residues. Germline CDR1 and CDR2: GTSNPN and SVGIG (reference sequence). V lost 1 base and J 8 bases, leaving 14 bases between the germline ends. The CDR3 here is CAWSDYVAKEKLFF. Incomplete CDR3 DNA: TGTGCCTGGAGTGACTACGTCGCGAAGGAAAAA.

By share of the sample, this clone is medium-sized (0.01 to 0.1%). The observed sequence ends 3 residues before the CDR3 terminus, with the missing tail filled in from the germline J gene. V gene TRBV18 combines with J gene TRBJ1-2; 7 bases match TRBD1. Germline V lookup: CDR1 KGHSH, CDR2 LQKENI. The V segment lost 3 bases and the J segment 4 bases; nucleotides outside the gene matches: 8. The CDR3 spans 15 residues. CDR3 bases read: TGTGCCAGCTCACCCCTGACAGGGCCTCGCTATGGC. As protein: CASSPLTGPRYG. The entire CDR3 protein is CASSPLTGPRYGYTF.

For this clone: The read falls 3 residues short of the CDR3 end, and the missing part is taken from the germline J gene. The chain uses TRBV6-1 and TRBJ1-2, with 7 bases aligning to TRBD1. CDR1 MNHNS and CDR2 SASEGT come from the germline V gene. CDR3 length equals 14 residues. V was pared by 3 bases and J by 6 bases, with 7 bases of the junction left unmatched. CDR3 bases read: TGTGCCAGCAGTGATTTGACAGGGACGAATGGC. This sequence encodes CASSDLTGTNG. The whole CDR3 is CASSDLTGTNGYTF.

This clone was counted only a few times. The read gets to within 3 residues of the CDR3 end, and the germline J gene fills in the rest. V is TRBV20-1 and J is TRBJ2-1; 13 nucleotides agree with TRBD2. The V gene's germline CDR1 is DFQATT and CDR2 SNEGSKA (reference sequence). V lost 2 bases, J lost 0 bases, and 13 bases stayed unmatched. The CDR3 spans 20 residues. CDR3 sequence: CSARLPPGLAGQSSYNEQFF. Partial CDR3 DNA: TGCAGTGCTAGACTACCGCCGGGACTAGCGGGACAGAGCTCCTACAATGAG.

The CDR3 protein is CASSTTGPESNQPQHF. The CDR3 bases that were read are TGTGCCAGTAGTACGACAGGGCCAGAGAGCAATCAGCCC. The genes are TRBV19 and TRBJ1-5; TRBD1 aligns across 7 bases. The missing CDR3 end, 3 residues past where the read stops, is filled in from the germline J gene. The V gene's germline CDR1 is LNHDA and CDR2 SQIVND (reference sequence). Trimming cost V 4 bases and J 1 base; bases outside gene matches: 7. The CDR3 covers 16 residues.

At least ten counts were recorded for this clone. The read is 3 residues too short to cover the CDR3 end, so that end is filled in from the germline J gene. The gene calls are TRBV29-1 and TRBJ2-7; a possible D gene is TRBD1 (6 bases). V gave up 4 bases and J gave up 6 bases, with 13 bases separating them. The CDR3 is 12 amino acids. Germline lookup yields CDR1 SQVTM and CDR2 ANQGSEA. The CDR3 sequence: CSVGPGEGEQYF. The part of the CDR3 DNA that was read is TGCAGCGTTGGGCCAGGGGAAGGCGAG.

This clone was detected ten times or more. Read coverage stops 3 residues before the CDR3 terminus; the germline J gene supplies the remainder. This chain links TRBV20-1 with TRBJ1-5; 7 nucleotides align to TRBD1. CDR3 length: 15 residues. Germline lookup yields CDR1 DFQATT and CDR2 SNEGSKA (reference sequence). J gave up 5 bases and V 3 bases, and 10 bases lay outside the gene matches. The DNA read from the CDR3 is TGCAGTGCTAGCCCCCGGGACAGAAACTATCAGCCC. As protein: CSASPRDRNYQP. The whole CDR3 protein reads CSASPRDRNYQPQHF.

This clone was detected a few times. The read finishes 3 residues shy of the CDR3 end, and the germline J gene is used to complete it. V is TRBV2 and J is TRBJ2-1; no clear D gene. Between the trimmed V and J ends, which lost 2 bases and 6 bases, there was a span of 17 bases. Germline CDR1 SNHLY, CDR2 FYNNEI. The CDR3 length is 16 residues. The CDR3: CASSERVSGFFNEQFF. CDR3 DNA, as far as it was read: TGTGCCAGCAGTGAAAGGGTCAGTGGGTTCTTCAATGAG.

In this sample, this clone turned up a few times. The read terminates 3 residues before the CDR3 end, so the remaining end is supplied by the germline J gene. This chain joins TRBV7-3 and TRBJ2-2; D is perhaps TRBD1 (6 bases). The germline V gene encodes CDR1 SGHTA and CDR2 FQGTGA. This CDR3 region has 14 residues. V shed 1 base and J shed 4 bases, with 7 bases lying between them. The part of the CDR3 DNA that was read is TGTGCCAGCAGCTTAAACAGGGCCACCGGGGAG. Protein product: CASSLNRATGE. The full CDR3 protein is CASSLNRATGELFF.

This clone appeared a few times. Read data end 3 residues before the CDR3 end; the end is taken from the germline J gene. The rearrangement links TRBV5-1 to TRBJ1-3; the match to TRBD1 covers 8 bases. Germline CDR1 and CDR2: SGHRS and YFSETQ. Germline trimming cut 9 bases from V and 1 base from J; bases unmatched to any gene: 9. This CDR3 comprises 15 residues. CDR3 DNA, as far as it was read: TGCGCCACCAGGACAGGGCCAAGTTCTGGAAACACC. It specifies CATRTGPSSGNT. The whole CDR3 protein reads CATRTGPSSGNTIYF.

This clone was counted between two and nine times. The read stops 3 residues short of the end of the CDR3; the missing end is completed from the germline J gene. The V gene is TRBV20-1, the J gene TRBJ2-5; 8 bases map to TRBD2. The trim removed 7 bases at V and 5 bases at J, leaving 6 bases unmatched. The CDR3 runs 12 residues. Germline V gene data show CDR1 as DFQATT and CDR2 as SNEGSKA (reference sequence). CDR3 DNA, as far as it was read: TGCAGTGTTCGGGAGGGGAGGGAGACC. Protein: CSVREGRET. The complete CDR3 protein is CSVREGRETQYF.

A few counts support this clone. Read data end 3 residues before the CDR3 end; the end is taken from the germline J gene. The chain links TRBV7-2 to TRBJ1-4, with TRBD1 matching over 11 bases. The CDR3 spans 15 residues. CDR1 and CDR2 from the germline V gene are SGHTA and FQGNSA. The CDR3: CASSLGWTGGQKLFF. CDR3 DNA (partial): TGTGCCAGCAGCTTAGGGTGGACAGGGGGCCAGAAA.

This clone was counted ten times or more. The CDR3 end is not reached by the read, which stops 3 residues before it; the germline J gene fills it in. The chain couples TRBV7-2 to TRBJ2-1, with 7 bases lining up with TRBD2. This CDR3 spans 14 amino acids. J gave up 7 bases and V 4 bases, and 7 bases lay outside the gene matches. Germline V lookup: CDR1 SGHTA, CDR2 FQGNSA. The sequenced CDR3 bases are TGTGCCAGCAGCTACCGTTTAGCGGGTAATGAG. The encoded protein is CASSYRLAGNE. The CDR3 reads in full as CASSYRLAGNEQFF.

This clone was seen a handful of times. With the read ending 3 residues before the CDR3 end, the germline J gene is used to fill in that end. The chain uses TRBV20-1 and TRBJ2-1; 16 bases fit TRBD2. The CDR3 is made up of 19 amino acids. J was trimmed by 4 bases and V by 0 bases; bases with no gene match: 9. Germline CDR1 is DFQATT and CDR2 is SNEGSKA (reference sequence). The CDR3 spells CSARDHGTSGRGGYNEQFF. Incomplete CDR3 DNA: TGCAGTGCTAGAGATCACGGGACTAGCGGGAGGGGGGGTTACAATGAG.

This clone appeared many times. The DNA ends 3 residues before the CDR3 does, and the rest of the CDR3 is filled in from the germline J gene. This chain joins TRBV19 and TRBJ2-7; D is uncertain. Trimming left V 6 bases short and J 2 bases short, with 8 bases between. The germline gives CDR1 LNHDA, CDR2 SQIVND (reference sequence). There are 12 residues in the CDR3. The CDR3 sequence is CASRGRAYEQYF. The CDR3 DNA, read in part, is TGTGCCAGTAGGGGCAGAGCCTACGAG.

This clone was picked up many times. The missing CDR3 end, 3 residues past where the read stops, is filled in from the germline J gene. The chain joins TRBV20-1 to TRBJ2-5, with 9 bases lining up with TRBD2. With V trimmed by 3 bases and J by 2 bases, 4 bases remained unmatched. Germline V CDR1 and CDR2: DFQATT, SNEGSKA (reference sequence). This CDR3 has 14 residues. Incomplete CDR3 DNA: TGCAGTGCTAGGAGAGCGGGGGGACAAGAGACC. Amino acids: CSARRAGGQET. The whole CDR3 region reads CSARRAGGQETQYF.

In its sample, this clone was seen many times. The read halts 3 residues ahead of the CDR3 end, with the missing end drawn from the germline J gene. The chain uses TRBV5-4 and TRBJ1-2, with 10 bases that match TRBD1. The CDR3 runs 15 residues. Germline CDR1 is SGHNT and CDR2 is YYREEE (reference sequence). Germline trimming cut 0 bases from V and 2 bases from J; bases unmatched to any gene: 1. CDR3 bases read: TGTGCCAGCAGCTTGGCGGGACAGGGGAACTATGGC. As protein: CASSLAGQGNYG. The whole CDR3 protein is CASSLAGQGNYGYTF.

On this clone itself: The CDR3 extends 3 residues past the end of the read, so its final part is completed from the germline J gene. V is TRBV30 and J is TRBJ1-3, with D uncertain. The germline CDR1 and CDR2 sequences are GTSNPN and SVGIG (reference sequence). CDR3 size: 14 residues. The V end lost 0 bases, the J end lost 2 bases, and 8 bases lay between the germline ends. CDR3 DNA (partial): TGTGCCTGGAGTGTAGGGCAACCTGGAAACACC. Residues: CAWSVGQPGNT. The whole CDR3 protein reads CAWSVGQPGNTIYF.

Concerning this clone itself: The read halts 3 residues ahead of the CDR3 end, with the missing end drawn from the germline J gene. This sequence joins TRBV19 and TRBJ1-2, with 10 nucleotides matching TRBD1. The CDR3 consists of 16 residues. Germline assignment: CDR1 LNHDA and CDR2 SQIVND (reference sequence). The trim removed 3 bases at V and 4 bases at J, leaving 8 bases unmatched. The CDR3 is CASSISGTGATYGYTF. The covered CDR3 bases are TGTGCCAGTAGTATCTCCGGGACAGGGGCCACCTATGGC.